Each of the 16 T cell receptor beta chains below was sequenced from the same sample in a study of Ad26.COV2.S vaccination and SARS-CoV-2 variants. Treatment indicated: about 20 received Ad26.COV2.S at low or high dose, single or two shots; a few received placebo; per-sample allocation not given. Sampling took place 63 days after the first vaccine or placebo injection. The data were produced by immunoSEQ multiplex PCR, yet TCRdb's version contains in-frame clones alone and is incomplete. The sample records over 250,000 clones, around 87% being singletons. The specimen comprised peripheral blood, sampled in a trial of Ad26.COV2.S vaccine versus placebo. Every receptor here comes from a person aged 18-60 years who received the Ad26.COV2.S COVID-19 vaccine or a placebo.

The chain has TRBV6-2 or TRBV6-3 and TRBJ1-2; no firm D call. Trimming removed 5 bases at V and 4 bases at J, with 14 bases between. The germline V gene has CDR1 MNHEY and CDR2 SVGEGT. The CDR3 is made up of 14 amino acids. Here the CDR3 reads CASSVRWTSYGYTF. In nucleotides, the CDR3 is TGTGCCAGCAGTGTCCGTTGGACGAGCTATGGCTACACCTTC.

CDR3 sequence: CASSERQGDGYTF. As DNA, the CDR3 is TGTGCCAGCAGTGAGCGACAGGGGGATGGCTACACCTTC. The chain employs TRBV2 and TRBJ1-2, with 9 bases aligning to TRBD1. The length of the CDR3 is 13 residues. V trimming: 3 bases; J trimming: 6 bases; junction bases outside the gene matches: 2. The V gene's germline CDR1 is SNHLY and CDR2 FYNNEI.

This chain links TRBV30 with TRBJ2-1; 15 nucleotides line up with TRBD2. Losses at the gene ends were 0 bases for V and 4 bases for J; bases not matched to a gene: 10. This CDR3 has 19 residues. The germline CDR1 and CDR2 sequences are GTSNPN and SVGIG (reference sequence). The CDR3 sequence: CAWSVRGAGLAGGYNEQFF. The CDR3 DNA reads TGTGCCTGGAGTGTAAGGGGCGCGGGACTAGCGGGAGGTTACAATGAGCAGTTCTTC.

The chain links TRBV6-5 to TRBJ1-1, with D unresolved. The CDR3 consists of 13 residues. Trimming cost V 4 bases and J 4 bases, with 10 bases left between them. CDR1 is MNHEY, CDR2 SVGAGI, per germline. The CDR3 region has the DNA TGTGCCAGCAGTTCCCGGGAAGGCACTGAAGCTTTCTTT. Protein product: CASSSREGTEAFF.

This chain links TRBV7-9 with TRBJ1-2; no clear D gene. V lost 3 bases and J lost 2, with 7 bases in between. Germline CDR1 reads SEHNR; CDR2 reads FQNEAQ (reference sequence). The CDR3 loop spans 13 amino acids. This CDR3 reads CASSFTVNYGYTF. CDR3 bases: TGTGCCAGCAGCTTTACAGTGAACTATGGCTACACCTTC.

This sequence joins TRBV19 and TRBJ1-5; tentatively, D is TRBD1 (6 bases). The CDR3 runs to 19 residues. The germline CDR1 and CDR2 sequences are LNHDA and SQIVND (reference sequence). V was shortened by 9 bases and J by 1 base, with 28 bases between the two germline ends. The CDR3 bases are TGTGCCAGCAAAGGGGGGTCAGAGTCCAGTTTTGTGAGCAATCAGCCCCAGCATTTT. Translation gives CASKGGSESSFVSNQPQHF.

The chain has TRBV27 and TRBJ1-5, with TRBD1 identical over 8 bases. The CDR3 covers 14 residues. Germline V CDR1 and CDR2: MNHEY, SMNVEV (reference sequence). The ends lost 5 bases at V and 7 bases at J; junction bases unmatched: 7. This CDR3 is CASSPGGGFQPQHF. The CDR3 DNA reads as TGTGCCAGCAGTCCAGGGGGCGGGTTCCAGCCCCAGCATTTT.

The chain couples TRBV19 to TRBJ2-1; D is ambiguous. The CDR3 length is 15 residues. Germline V lookup: CDR1 LNHDA, CDR2 SQIVND (reference sequence). Trimming removed 5 bases from V and 5 bases from J, with 16 bases in between. The CDR3 DNA reads as TGTGCCAGTAGTCTGGGGATTTTGGAGCACAATGAGCAGTTCTTC. Amino acid sequence: CASSLGILEHNEQFF.

This clone was observed a single time. The chain couples TRBV4-3 to TRBJ2-5; D is possibly TRBD2 (6 bases). The CDR3 is 13 amino acids. Germline loops: CDR1 LGHNA, CDR2 YSLEER. V was pared by 0 bases and J by 7 bases, with 9 bases between. The DNA for the CDR3 is TGCGCCAGCAGCCAAGAGGTGGGGGGGACCCAGTACTTC. Residues: CASSQEVGGTQYF.

The chain recombines TRBV5-4 with TRBJ2-2, with D maybe TRBD2 (6 bases). The CDR3 covers 13 residues. Germline V CDR1 and CDR2: SGHNT, YYREEE (reference sequence). Trimming cost V 6 bases and J 5 bases, with 11 bases left between them. The CDR3: CASTNRGTGELFF. The DNA of the CDR3 is TGTGCCAGCACCAACCGGGGGACCGGGGAGCTGTTTTTT.

V gene TRBV11-3 combines with J gene TRBJ2-5, with TRBD1 matching over 7 bases. CDR3 length: 14 residues. V lost 5 bases to trimming and J lost 2 bases; unmatched junction nucleotides: 5. Germline lookup yields CDR1 SGHNT and CDR2 YENEEA. CDR3 region: CASSTGTDQETQYF. The CDR3 nucleotides are TGTGCCAGCAGCACAGGGACAGATCAAGAGACCCAGTACTTC.

The chain is built from TRBV7-8 and TRBJ2-7; D perhaps matches TRBD1 (6 bases). Between the trimmed V and J ends, which lost 4 bases and 2 bases, there was a span of 9 bases. CDR3 length equals 13 residues. Germline-derived CDR1 and CDR2 are SGHVS and FQNEAQ. CDR3 DNA: TGTGCCAGCAGCTCGGACAGACCCTACGAGCAGTACTTC. Its translation is CASSSDRPYEQYF.

The chain employs TRBV5-1 and TRBJ2-3; D perhaps matches TRBD2 (5 bases). The germline CDR1 and CDR2 sequences are SGHRS and YFSETQ. The CDR3 has 15 amino acids. Between the trimmed V and J ends, which lost 1 base and 0 bases, there was a span of 9 bases. The CDR3 spells CASSLYGLSTDTQYF. The CDR3 DNA reads as TGCGCCAGCAGCTTGTATGGACTGAGCACAGATACGCAGTATTTT.

This clone appeared a single time. The genes are TRBV2 and TRBJ2-7; D is tentatively TRBD1 or TRBD2 (5 bases each). V lost 2 bases, J lost 6 bases, and 17 bases lay in between. Germline V CDR1 and CDR2: SNHLY, FYNNEI. The CDR3 runs 15 residues. CDR3 loop: CASSERRQGVAEQYF. The CDR3 bases are TGTGCCAGCAGTGAAAGACGGCAGGGAGTTGCCGAGCAGTACTTC.

A few counts support this clone. The V and J genes are TRBV12-5 and TRBJ2-5; D gene uncertain. V lost 3 bases and J 2 bases, leaving 7 bases between the germline ends. This CDR3 spans 13 amino acids. Germline CDR1 and CDR2: LGHNT and FRNRAP. The CDR3 region has the DNA TGTGCTAGTGGTTTACGGTTACAAGAGACCCAGTACTTC. Translation: CASGLRLQETQYF.

This rearrangement joins TRBV7-3 to TRBJ2-1, with 7 bases aligning to TRBD2. J was trimmed by 7 bases and V by 1 base; bases with no gene match: 1. The CDR3 is made up of 13 amino acids. Germline values: CDR1 SGHTA, CDR2 FQGTGA. DNA of the CDR3: TGTGCCAGCAGCTTAATGGGGGGGAATGAGCAGTTCTTC. Its translation is CASSLMGGNEQFF.